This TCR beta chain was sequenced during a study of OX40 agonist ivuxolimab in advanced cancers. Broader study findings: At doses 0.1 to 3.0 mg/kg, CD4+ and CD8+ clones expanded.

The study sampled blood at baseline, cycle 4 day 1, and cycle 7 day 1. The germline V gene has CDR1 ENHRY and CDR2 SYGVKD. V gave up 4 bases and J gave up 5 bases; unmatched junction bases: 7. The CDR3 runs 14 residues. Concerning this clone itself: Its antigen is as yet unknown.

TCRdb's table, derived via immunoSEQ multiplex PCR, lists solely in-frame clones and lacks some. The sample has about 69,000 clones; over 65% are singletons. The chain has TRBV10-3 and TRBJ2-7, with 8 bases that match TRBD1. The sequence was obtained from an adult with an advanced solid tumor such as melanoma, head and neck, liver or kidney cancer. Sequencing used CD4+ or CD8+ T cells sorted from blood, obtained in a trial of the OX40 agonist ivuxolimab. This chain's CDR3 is CAISVSQGAHEQYF. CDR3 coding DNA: TGTGCCATCAGTGTTAGTCAGGGGGCCCACGAGCAGTACTTC.